These 18 T cell receptor beta chains were all obtained from the same sample, sequenced in a study of PD-1 blockade in classical Hodgkin lymphoma. Method: immunoSEQ multiplex PCR; TCRdb's copy keeps in-frame clones and lacks some. Counted here are tens of thousands of clones, about 63% occurring once; the ten biggest clones make up nearly 6%. No patient escaped relapse after autologous stem cell transplantation, and brentuximab vedotin exposure varied. Material: peripheral blood mononuclear cells (PBMCs), obtained at baseline. The receptors were gathered from a human donor with classical Hodgkin lymphoma.

This rearrangement joins TRBV28 to TRBJ1-5, with 8 bases lining up with TRBD1. V was pared by 7 bases and J by 4 bases, with 6 bases of the junction left unmatched. CDR1 is MDHEN and CDR2 is SYDVKM in the germline V gene. This CDR3 comprises 14 residues. The CDR3 DNA sequence: TGTGCCAGCACAGGGGGCGAGGGGAATCAGCCCCAGCATTTT. Encoded protein: CASTGGEGNQPQHF.

V usage is TRBV6-5 and J usage is TRBJ2-5; D is unclear. The CDR3 contains 13 residues. Germline lookup yields CDR1 MNHEY and CDR2 SVGAGI. Trimming removed 0 bases at V and 4 bases at J, with 6 bases between. For the CDR3, the DNA is TGTGCCAGCAGTTACTCGCCAGGAGAGACCCAGTACTTC. It encodes CASSYSPGETQYF.

This clone has more than one count but fewer than ten. This chain connects TRBV19 to TRBJ1-1; D ambiguous. The length of the CDR3 is 14 residues. The V gene's germline CDR1 is LNHDA and CDR2 SQIVND (reference sequence). V was cut by 3 bases and J by 2 bases, with 10 bases left in between. CDR3 DNA sequence: TGTGCCAGTAGTATGGGAGGCCCAAACACTGAAGCTTTCTTT. The encoded protein is CASSMGGPNTEAFF.

V gene TRBV5-1 combines with J gene TRBJ1-4, with unresolved D. The germline CDR1 and CDR2 sequences are SGHRS and YFSETQ. CDR3 size: 15 residues. V shed 1 base and J shed 0 bases, with 7 bases lying between them. The DNA for the CDR3 is TGCGCCAGCAGCTTGTTAGCAGCAACTAATGAAAAACTGTTTTTT. It translates to CASSLLAATNEKLFF.

This clone was seen more than once but under ten times. The J gene is TRBJ2-5, the V gene TRBV5-1; D not certain. This CDR3 is built from 14 residues. With 4 bases removed from V and 4 bases from J, the gap between germline ends came to 14 bases. Germline-derived CDR1 and CDR2 are SGHRS and YFSETQ. The CDR3 is CASSPTRWGETQYF. The CDR3 nucleotides read TGCGCCAGCAGCCCAACTCGGTGGGGAGAGACCCAGTACTTC.

This chain uses TRBV9 with TRBJ2-7; 12 positions match TRBD1. Germline V gene data show CDR1 as SGDLS and CDR2 as YYNGEE. Trimming removed 4 bases from V and 4 bases from J; junction bases left unmatched: 21. The CDR3 extends over 20 amino acids. The CDR3 nucleotides read TGTGCCAGCAGCCTTCTTCCGGGACAGGGGGCGAATTTTCGAGTTTACGAGCAGTACTTC. Translation: CASSLLPGQGANFRVYEQYF. The whole variable domain, filled in from reference TRBV9 and TRBJ2-7, reads DSGVTQTPKHLITATGQRVTLRCSPRSGDLSVYWYQQSLDQGLQFLIQYYNGEERAKGNILERFSAQQFPDLHSELNLSSLELGDSALYFCASSLLPGQGANFRVYEQYFGPGTRLTVT.

The rearrangement joins TRBV18 to TRBJ1-5; 12 nucleotides align to TRBD1. CDR3 size: 16 residues. Germline V gene lookup returns CDR1 KGHSH and CDR2 LQKENI. The V and J ends lost 5 bases and 3 bases, in that order; junction bases with no gene match: 5. CDR3: CASSAGTGGSNQPQHF. The CDR3 coding sequence is TGTGCCAGCTCAGCAGGGACAGGGGGCTCCAATCAGCCCCAGCATTTT.

J is TRBJ1-5 and V is TRBV27; 7 bases map to TRBD1. V lost 2 bases, J lost 4 bases, and 2 bases stayed unmatched. CDR3 length: 14 amino acids. Germline V gene data show CDR1 as MNHEY and CDR2 as SMNVEV (reference sequence). In DNA form, the CDR3 reads TGTGCCAGCAGTTTACAGGGGGGGAATCAGCCCCAGCATTTT. Its protein product is CASSLQGGNQPQHF.

The rearrangement links TRBV28 to TRBJ2-5, with TRBD1 matching 8 bases. Trimming cost V 6 bases and J 5 bases; bases outside gene matches: 2. The CDR3 sequence is 12 residues long. Germline CDR1 and CDR2: MDHEN and SYDVKM. The CDR3 DNA is TGTGCCAGCAGAACAGGGGGTGAGACCCAGTACTTC. This codes for CASRTGGETQYF.

The chain combines TRBV6-1 with TRBJ2-6; D gene ambiguous. The CDR3 totals 18 residues. Germline assignment: CDR1 MNHNS and CDR2 SASEGT. Between the trimmed V and J ends, which lost 0 bases and 0 bases, there was a span of 12 bases. The CDR3 DNA sequence: TGTGCCAGCAGTGAAGCATTACAGTTTTACTCTGGGGCCAACGTCCTGACTTTC. It is translated as CASSEALQFYSGANVLTF.

V usage is TRBV11-2 and J usage is TRBJ2-7, with a possible D match to TRBD2 (6 bases). The CDR3 extends over 14 amino acids. Germline V gene data show CDR1 as SGHAT and CDR2 as FQNNGV. V lost 1 base and J lost 3, with 10 bases in between. CDR3 DNA: TGTGCCAGCAGCTTAGGGCTAGCGCTCTACGAGCAGTACTTC. Translation: CASSLGLALYEQYF.

This chain links TRBV29-1 with TRBJ1-3; D remains unclear. Germline lookup yields CDR1 SQVTM and CDR2 ANQGSEA. The CDR3 runs to 12 residues. The V gene lost 3 bases and the J gene lost 4 bases, with 7 bases spanning the gap. Here the CDR3 DNA reads TGCAGCGTTGACCCGGGAGGAAACACCATATATTTT. Residues: CSVDPGGNTIYF.

J is TRBJ2-3 and V is TRBV28; 13 bases fit TRBD2. Unmatched junction bases numbered 8, after V lost 5 bases and J lost 3 bases. CDR3 size: 17 residues. Looked up from germline, CDR1 is MDHEN and CDR2 is SYDVKM. The CDR3 loop reads CASSLGTSGIQTDTQYF. The CDR3 DNA sequence: TGTGCCAGCAGTCTCGGGACTAGCGGGATTCAAACAGATACGCAGTATTTT. The full variable domain, with the rest looked up from reference TRBV28 and TRBJ2-3, is DVKVTQSSRYLVKRTGEKVFLECVQDMDHENMFWYRQDPGLGLRLIYFSYDVKMKEKGDIPEGYSVSREKKERFSLILESASTNQTSMYLCASSLGTSGIQTDTQYFGPGTRLTVL.

The chain uses TRBV28 and TRBJ2-1; D perhaps matches TRBD1 (6 bases). Looked up from germline, CDR1 is MDHEN and CDR2 is SYDVKM. Trimming shortened V by 1 base and J by 0 bases, and 16 bases separated the two germline ends. This CDR3 is built from 18 residues. The chain's CDR3 is CASSLSEGDQLSYNEQFF. CDR3 sequence (DNA): TGTGCCAGCAGTTTATCCGAGGGGGATCAACTCTCCTACAATGAGCAGTTCTTC.

V and J are TRBV18 and TRBJ1-4, with a tentative D call TRBD1 (5 bases). This CDR3 spans 17 amino acids. Trimming removed 1 base at V and 2 bases at J, with 14 bases between. Germline assignment: CDR1 KGHSH and CDR2 LQKENI. The CDR3 is CASSPRGDFDTNEKLFF. In DNA, the CDR3 is TGTGCCAGCTCACCACGGGGGGATTTCGACACTAATGAAAAACTGTTTTTT.

V gene TRBV28 combines with J gene TRBJ1-6; D unresolved. Trimming cost V 2 bases and J 4 bases, with 9 bases left between them. The germline V gene encodes CDR1 MDHEN and CDR2 SYDVKM. CDR3 length: 15 residues. DNA of the CDR3: TGTGCCAGCAGTTTAAAGGACTCTTATAATTCACCCCTCCACTTT. It yields the protein CASSLKDSYNSPLHF. Full variable domain (missing parts from reference TRBV28 and TRBJ1-6): DVKVTQSSRYLVKRTGEKVFLECVQDMDHENMFWYRQDPGLGLRLIYFSYDVKMKEKGDIPEGYSVSREKKERFSLILESASTNQTSMYLCASSLKDSYNSPLHFGNGTRLTVT.

J is TRBJ2-7 and V is TRBV29-1; 11 positions agree with TRBD1. CDR3 size: 12 residues. CDR1 is SQVTM and CDR2 is ANQGSEA in the germline V gene. Losses at the gene ends were 6 bases for V and 6 bases for J; bases not matched to a gene: 4. The CDR3 sequence is CSVGQGDGEQYF. The DNA of the CDR3 is TGCAGCGTGGGACAGGGGGACGGCGAGCAGTACTTC.

Worth noting for this clone: One junction end does not reproduce the germline sequence, and a read error may be involved. The V gene is TRBV25-1, the J gene TRBJ1-2; TRBD1 aligns across 7 bases. Germline lookup yields CDR1 MGHDK and CDR2 SYGVNS. The CDR3 sequence is 13 residues long. The DNA for the CDR3 is TGTGCCAGCAGTGTGACAGGGTCCTATCGCTACACCTTC. Translation: CASSVTGSYRYTF.